Here is one T cell receptor (beta chain) with its context. The V end lost 7 bases, the J end lost 4 bases, and 8 bases lay between the germline ends. Looked up from germline, CDR1 is SGHNT and CDR2 is YYREEE (reference sequence). This CDR3 comprises 11 residues. The protocol was immunoSEQ multiplex PCR, while the TCRdb copy is restricted to in-frame clones and leaves out a portion. The data hold roughly 160,000 clones, with 96% observed a single time. The data stem from a study of control samples from healthy donors and cancer patients. The chain couples TRBV5-4 to TRBJ1-1; the D is unclear. This clonotype was obtained from a woman younger than 45 in good health. Sequenced sample: blood. CDR3 in amino acids: CASGRGTEAFF. CDR3 DNA: TGTGCCAGCGGTCGTGGCACTGAAGCTTTCTTT.